Included here is one TCR beta chain sequence, with context. Its antigen is not identified. This specimen belongs to a study of cytomegalovirus exposure and HLA in healthy donors. Everyone who donated was a healthy bone marrow donor. Study-level findings and limits: Researchers reported in a later analysis that common viral pathogens appeared linked to several top clusters.

Researchers ran the PCR with 60 Vbeta and 13 Jbeta primers. Libraries were prepared by immunoSEQ multiplex PCR; TCRdb keeps only in-frame clonotypes and omits some of them. The sample includes approximately 220,000 clones, approximately 68% of them seen just once. CDR3 length equals 14 residues. Trimming stripped 6 bases from V and 3 bases from J, with 17 bases between. Germline V gene lookup returns CDR1 SQVTM and CDR2 ANQGSEA. This TCR derives from a woman aged 30 to 39 in good health and CMV-seronegative. The chain recombines TRBV29-1 with TRBJ1-1; no reliable D call. Sequencing was performed on PBMCs. CDR3 sequence (DNA): TGCAGCGTCACTTGGTGGTCCCGGGACACTGAAGCTTTCTTT. Its protein product is CSVTWWSRDTEAFF. The full variable domain, with the rest looked up from reference TRBV29-1 and TRBJ1-1, is SAVISQKPSRDICQRGTSLTIQCQVDSQVTMMFWYRQQPGQSLTLIATANQGSEATYESGFVIDKFPISRPNLTFSTLTVSNMSPEDSSIYLCSVTWWSRDTEAFFGQGTRLTVV.